The next 15 T cell receptor beta chains were all read from a single sample in a study of CD8+CD57+ T cells in acquired aplastic anemia. Researchers used genomic DNA as the template to profile TCR beta VDJ and CDR3. TCRdb redid the calling of the reads with MiXCR, one entry per CDR3 protein. Of about 80,000 distinct CDR3 sequences in the sample, 40% to 50% were seen once. Material: sorted CD4+, CD8+, or CD8+CD57+ T cells (not recorded which) from PBMCs. All receptors come from a human donor in good health, serving as a control.

This clonotype was observed at least ten times. Its ends do not fully match the called genes, so a read error is possible. The chain uses TRBV5-1 and TRBJ1-1; D call uncertain. The germline CDR1 and CDR2 sequences are SGHRS and YFSETQ. The CDR3 extends over 11 amino acids. CDR3 loop: CASSLGTEAFF. In nucleotides, the CDR3 is TGTGCCAGCAGCTTAGGCACTGAAGCTTTCTTT.

This clonotype has a handful of counts. The chain carries TRBV30 and TRBJ2-2, with D unclear. The germline gives CDR1 GTSNPN, CDR2 SVGIG (reference sequence). The CDR3 is 10 residues long. V was cut by 2 bases and J by 6 bases, with 1 base left in between. CDR3: CAWSSGELFF. The DNA of the CDR3 is TGTGCCTGGAGTTCCGGGGAGCTGTTTTTT.

This clonotype appeared once. A much more abundant neighbour one base away suggests this may be a read error. The chain links TRBV11-2 to TRBJ2-7; TRBD1 matches 7 bases. The germline CDR1 and CDR2 sequences are SGHAT and FQNNGV. This CDR3 is built from 15 residues. The CDR3 DNA follows: TGTGCCAGCAGCTCCTCTGGGACAGCTTCCTACGAGCAGTGCTTC. Encoded protein: CASSSSGTASYEQCF.

At least ten counts were recorded for this clonotype. The chain couples TRBV25-1 to TRBJ2-7; TRBD1 matches at 8 bases. Looked up from germline, CDR1 is MGHDK and CDR2 is SYGVNS. The CDR3 length is 14 residues. J lost 6 bases, V lost 4 bases, and 8 bases had no gene match. The chain's CDR3 is CASSGWGQVVEQYF. The CDR3 bases are TGTGCCAGCAGTGGGTGGGGACAGGTCGTCGAGCAGTACTTC.

The chain carries TRBV6-1 and TRBJ2-5, with 7 bases matching TRBD1. Losses at the gene ends were 6 bases for V and 5 bases for J; bases not matched to a gene: 12. Germline CDR1 and CDR2: MNHNS and SASEGT. The CDR3 loop spans 15 amino acids. CDR3 sequence reads: CASSRLTGAGETQYF. The CDR3 coding sequence is TGTGCCAGCAGCCGGCTTACAGGGGCCGGGGAGACCCAGTACTTC.

This clonotype was counted at least ten times. The chain uses TRBV25-1 and TRBJ2-3, with 8 nucleotides matching TRBD2. CDR3 size: 14 residues. In germline, CDR1 is MGHDK, CDR2 SYGVNS. V was clipped by 5 bases and J by 1 base; unmatched bases: 2. The CDR3 DNA follows: TGTGCCAGCAGTCGAGCGGGAGGCACAGATACGCAGTATTTT. Encoded protein: CASSRAGGTDTQYF. The whole variable domain, remainder taken from reference TRBV25-1 and TRBJ2-3, is EADIYQTPRYLVIGTGKKITLECSQTMGHDKMYWYQQDPGMELHLIHYSYGVNSTEKGDLSSESTVSRIRTEHFPLTLESARPSHTSQYLCASSRAGGTDTQYFGPGTRLTVL.

This clonotype was counted only a few times. Compared with germline, one end of the junction differs, possibly owing to a read error. The rearrangement joins TRBV27 to TRBJ1-5, with 7 bases identical to TRBD1. Germline V CDR1 and CDR2: MNHEY, SMNVEV (reference sequence). The CDR3 is 14 amino acids. The CDR3 nucleotides are TGTACCAGCAGTCCACAGGGGTTAGGCCAGCCCCAGCATTTT. The encoded protein is CTSSPQGLGQPQHF.

The chain couples TRBV10-3 to TRBJ2-7; D unresolved. The V gene's germline CDR1 is ENHRY and CDR2 SYGVKD. CDR3 length equals 11 residues. V dropped 6 bases and J dropped 3 bases, with 6 bases sitting between them. CDR3 coding DNA: TGTGCCATCAGCCCCGGCTACGAGCAGTACTTC. This encodes CAISPGYEQYF.

This clonotype occurred many times. This sequence joins TRBV7-9 and TRBJ2-5; TRBD1 matches at 7 bases. Germline values: CDR1 SEHNR, CDR2 FQNEAQ (reference sequence). The CDR3 runs 15 residues. Trimming took 5 bases from V and 2 from J; bases not matched to a gene: 8. The CDR3 DNA follows: TGTGCCAGCAGCGCCGACACAGGGGAACAAGAGACCCAGTACTTC. Its protein is CASSADTGEQETQYF.

The gene calls are TRBV19 and TRBJ2-1, with D possibly matching TRBD2 (6 bases). Trimming cost V 5 bases and J 2 bases, with 19 bases left between them. Germline lookup yields CDR1 LNHDA and CDR2 SQIVND (reference sequence). The CDR3 sequence is 17 residues long. CDR3 protein: CASSPLWGEGPYNEQFF. CDR3 nucleotides: TGTGCCAGTAGTCCCCTTTGGGGGGAAGGCCCCTACAATGAGCAGTTCTTC.

In its sample, this clonotype was seen a few times. The V call is TRBV20-1, the J call TRBJ2-1; TRBD1 aligns across 8 bases. Germline V CDR1 and CDR2: DFQATT, SNEGSKA (reference sequence). With 6 bases clipped from V and 4 bases from J, the junction kept 14 bases outside the gene matches. This CDR3 is 16 amino acids long. The CDR3: CSAEPGQGRVYNEQFF. As DNA, the CDR3 is TGCAGTGCCGAGCCCGGACAGGGACGAGTATACAATGAGCAGTTCTTC.

This clonotype was seen many times. This chain links TRBV10-2 with TRBJ1-6; 9 nucleotides align to TRBD1. The V segment lost 5 bases and the J segment 6 bases; nucleotides outside the gene matches: 11. Germline V lookup: CDR1 WSHSY, CDR2 SAAADI. This CDR3 contains 17 residues. CDR3 in amino acids: CASSPGQGRSPNSPLHF. CDR3 in DNA: TGCGCCAGCAGTCCGGGACAGGGCCGAAGTCCTAATTCACCCCTCCACTTT.

This clonotype has ten or more counts. V and J are TRBV9 and TRBJ2-1, with 7 nucleotides matching TRBD2. CDR3 length: 16 amino acids. Trimming removed 0 bases from V and 7 bases from J; junction bases left unmatched: 10. Germline assignment: CDR1 SGDLS and CDR2 YYNGEE. The CDR3 sequence: CASSVEAAGARNEQFF. As DNA, the CDR3 is TGTGCCAGCAGCGTAGAAGCGGCGGGAGCGCGGAATGAGCAGTTCTTC.

In its sample, this clonotype was seen many times. V is TRBV7-8 and J is TRBJ1-6; 8 bases agree with TRBD1. With V trimmed by 4 bases and J by 8 bases, 7 bases remained unmatched. CDR3 size: 15 residues. The germline V gene has CDR1 SGHVS and CDR2 FQNEAQ. The CDR3 DNA is TGTGCCAGCAGCTCAAGGACAGGGCAGGATTCACCCCTCCACTTT. Translated: CASSSRTGQDSPLHF.

This rearrangement joins TRBV19 to TRBJ2-4, with TRBD1 as a possible D gene (5 bases). Germline assignment: CDR1 LNHDA and CDR2 SQIVND (reference sequence). V was trimmed by 2 bases and J by 6 bases, leaving 14 bases between them. The CDR3 is 15 residues long. CDR3 in amino acids: CASSIMRQNGNIQYF. The CDR3 nucleotides are TGTGCCAGTAGTATAATGCGACAGAATGGAAACATTCAGTACTTC.